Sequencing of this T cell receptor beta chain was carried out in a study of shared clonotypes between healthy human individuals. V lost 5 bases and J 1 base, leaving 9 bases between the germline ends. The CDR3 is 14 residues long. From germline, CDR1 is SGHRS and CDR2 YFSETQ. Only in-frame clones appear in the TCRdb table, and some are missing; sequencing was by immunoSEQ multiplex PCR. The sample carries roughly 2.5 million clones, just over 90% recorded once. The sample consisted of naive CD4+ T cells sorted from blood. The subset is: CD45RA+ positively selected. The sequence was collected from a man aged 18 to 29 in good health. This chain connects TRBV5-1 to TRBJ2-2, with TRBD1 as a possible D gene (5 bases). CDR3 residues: CASRPGLNTGELFF. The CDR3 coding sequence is TGCGCCAGCAGGCCAGGGTTGAACACCGGGGAGCTGTTTTTT.